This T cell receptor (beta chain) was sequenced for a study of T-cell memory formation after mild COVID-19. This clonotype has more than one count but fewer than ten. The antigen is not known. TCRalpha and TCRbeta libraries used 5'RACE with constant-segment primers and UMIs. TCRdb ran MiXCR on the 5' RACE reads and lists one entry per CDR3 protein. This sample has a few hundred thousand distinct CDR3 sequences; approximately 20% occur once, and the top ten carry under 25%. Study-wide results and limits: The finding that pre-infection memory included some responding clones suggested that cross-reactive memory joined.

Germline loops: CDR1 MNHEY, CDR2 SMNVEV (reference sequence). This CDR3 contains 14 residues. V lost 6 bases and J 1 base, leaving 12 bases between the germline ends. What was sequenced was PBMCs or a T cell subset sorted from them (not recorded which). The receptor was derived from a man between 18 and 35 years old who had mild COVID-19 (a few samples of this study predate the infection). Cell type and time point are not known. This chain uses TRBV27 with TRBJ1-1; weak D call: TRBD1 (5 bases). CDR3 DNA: TGTGCCAGCAGGGCGGGACGGACGAACACTGAAGCTTTCTTT. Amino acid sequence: CASRAGRTNTEAFF.